This T cell receptor beta chain derives from a study of Graves' ophthalmopathy and Graves' hyperthyroidism. Notes on the study in general: Ophthalmopathy progression cases were predicted by the model with roughly 70% sensitivity and 72% to 85% specificity. In blood appeared most of the expanded thyroid clonotypes whose frequency exceeded 0.001.

Amplification of TCR beta CDR3 regions used RNA transcripts. Investigators did first-round RT-PCR with HTBI primers, then second-round multiplex PCR. MiXCR was run by TCRdb on the multiplex PCR reads, yielding one entry per CDR3 protein. The table lists about 390,000 distinct CDR3 sequences, about 18% of them singletons. This clonotype showed up many times. What it binds is not known. A read error may be the cause here, since a much bigger clone is one base away. There are 11 residues in the CDR3. In this cohort's terms, stable hyperthyroidism meant no ophthalmopathy by 18 months of follow-up. PBMCs were obtained from 8 to 10 ml of fresh peripheral blood.

The sample was peripheral blood. The rearrangement links TRBV12-3 or TRBV12-4 to TRBJ1-2, with a possible D match to TRBD1 (5 bases). The receptor's source is an adult woman with stable Graves' hyperthyroidism. CDR3 DNA sequence: TGTGCCAGCGAGGGAGGGGATGGCTGCACCTTC. Encoded protein: CASEGGDGCTF.